This T cell receptor (beta chain) originates from a study of shared clonotypes between healthy human individuals. It was across several immunoSEQ plates that each subset's genomic DNA was evenly split. It was on ten immunoSEQ deep assay plates that unsorted PBMC DNA was sequenced. Sequencing was performed with immunoSEQ multiplex PCR; in TCRdb, only in-frame clones are kept and a portion is missing. In the table there are about 480,000 clones, 79% of which are singletons. The germline V and J ends were trimmed by 3 bases and 1 base, with 9 bases remaining between them. Germline V gene data show CDR1 as SGHTA and CDR2 as FQGNSA. The CDR3 spans 14 residues. Participating donors were healthy, HIV-negative adults free of recent acute infections or vaccinations. The donors, all of them Caucasian adults, lived in Nashville, Tennessee.

This sequence originates from a woman aged 40-49 years in good health. Some clones in this sample may be carry-over from other donors' samples. Sequences were obtained from PBMCs. The rearrangement uses TRBV7-2 and TRBJ1-1; D uncertain. In nucleotides, the CDR3 is TGTGCCAGCAGCTTGGCAGGTTGGAACACTGAAGCTTTCTTT. It codes for CASSLAGWNTEAFF.